These T cell receptor beta chains were read from a single sample in a study of blood T cell repertoires in COVID-19. The assay was immunoSEQ multiplex PCR, and TCRdb's table has in-frame clones only and misses some. The table records a few hundred thousand clones, roughly 83% of them present only once. Sequenced input: peripheral blood. The receptors derive from a man aged 55 to 70 who had recovered from COVID-19. The CDR3 runs from the conserved cysteine through the conserved F or W. A D gene is named only where the DNA matches it firmly. For some rows the clone size is stated as once, few or many, or as a class when expanded; others skip it.

cdr3_nt cdr3_aa d_call j_call clone_size v_call
TGTGCCAGCAGCTTAGAATTCCGCGCGGGGGAGCAGTACTTC CASSLEFRAGEQYF NA TRBJ2-7 NA TRBV7-2
TGTGCCAGCAGTGAAGGACAGGGGGCCTATGGCTACACCTTC CASSEGQGAYGYTF TRBD1 TRBJ1-2 NA TRBV2
TGTGCCAGCATCGGACAGGGGGCCTGGGAGCAGTACTTC CASIGQGAWEQYF TRBD1 TRBJ2-7 NA TRBV2
TGTGCCAGCAGCTTCGGACAGCGAAGGTACGAGCAGTACTTC CASSFGQRRYEQYF NA TRBJ2-7 few TRBV11-2
TGTGCCAGCAGCCCCCGACACTTGCCCCTCCACTTT CASSPRHLPLHF NA TRBJ1-6 few TRBV11-2
TGTGCCAGCAGCTTACAGAACAATGAGCAGTTCTTC CASSLQNNEQFF NA TRBJ2-1 NA TRBV7-9
TGTGCCAGTAGTATTGAACAGGGGCTACGGAATGAAAAACTGTTTTTT CASSIEQGLRNEKLFF TRBD1 TRBJ1-4 NA TRBV19
TGTGCCAGCAGCTTGCGGGGGCCGATCAATCAGCCCCAGCATTTT CASSLRGPINQPQHF NA TRBJ1-5 NA TRBV7-2
TGTGCCAGCAGCCAAGGTCCCAGATTCTACGAGCAGTACTTC CASSQGPRFYEQYF NA TRBJ2-7 once TRBV3-1/TRBV3-2
TGTGCCAGCAGTGACCAGGGTAGGGGTGAGCAGTTCTTC CASSDQGRGEQFF NA TRBJ2-1 NA TRBV6-1
TGTGCCAGTAGTATTGTAGGGGCTAGCAATCAGCCCCAGCATTTT CASSIVGASNQPQHF NA TRBJ1-5 many TRBV19
TGTGCCAGCAGACCGACAGGGGCGCGTGAAAAACTGTTTTTT CASRPTGAREKLFF TRBD1 TRBJ1-4 NA TRBV3-1/TRBV3-2
TGTGCCAGCAGTAAAAAGGGGACTAGTTTAGGTGAGCAGTTCTTC CASSKKGTSLGEQFF TRBD2 TRBJ2-1 NA TRBV28
TGTGCCAGCAGCTTGGATCAGGGCAGGGGAAAACTGTTTTTT CASSLDQGRGKLFF NA TRBJ1-4 NA TRBV5-4
TGTGCCACCCAGCCAGGGACTAGCACAGATACGCAGTATTTT CATQPGTSTDTQYF NA TRBJ2-3 NA TRBV24-1
TGTGCCAGCAGCTTAGATTTGACAAACAATGAGCAGTTCTTC CASSLDLTNNEQFF NA TRBJ2-1 NA TRBV7-9
TGCGCCAGCAGCCCGACGACTAGCGGGAGTATCCACGAGCAGTACTTC CASSPTTSGSIHEQYF TRBD2 TRBJ2-7 NA TRBV5-1
TGTGCCAGCAGTAAACAGGGACACCAGCCCCAGCATTTT CASSKQGHQPQHF NA TRBJ1-5 NA TRBV6-1
TGTGCCAGCAGGAGGTCCTACGAGCAGTACTTC CASRRSYEQYF NA TRBJ2-7 NA TRBV28
TGTGCCTGGAGTTTTGGGGAGCATCAGCCCCAGCATTTT CAWSFGEHQPQHF NA TRBJ1-5 NA TRBV30
TGCGCCAGCAGCTCCACAGGGGCCTACGAAGCTTTCTTT CASSSTGAYEAFF TRBD1 TRBJ1-1 few TRBV5-1
TGCGCCAGCAGCTCCGGGACAGGGGGGTACCAAGAGACCCAGTACTTC CASSSGTGGYQETQYF TRBD1 TRBJ2-5 many TRBV5-1
TGTGCCAGCAGTTACCAACAAAGACGGGGCTATGGCTACACCTTC CASSYQQRRGYGYTF NA TRBJ1-2 few TRBV6-5
TGCGCCAGCAGCTTGGAAGCGGGGATCAATGAGCAGTTCTTC CASSLEAGINEQFF TRBD2 TRBJ2-1 NA TRBV5-1
TGTGCCAGCAGCCCTTTAGGGGGCGCGGCCCAAGAGACCCAGTACTTC CASSPLGGAAQETQYF TRBD1 TRBJ2-5 NA TRBV5-4
TGTGCCAGCAGCCAATTATTACCTAGCGGTATAGCTAGCACAGATACGCAGTATTTT CASSQLLPSGIASTDTQYF TRBD2 TRBJ2-3 NA TRBV4-2
TGCGCCAGCAGCGTATTAGCGGGCACCGGGGAGCTGTTTTTT CASSVLAGTGELFF TRBD2 TRBJ2-2 NA TRBV5-1
TGTGCCAGCAGCTGGGCAGAGACAGGGAGCTCCTATAATTCACCCCTCCACTTT CASSWAETGSSYNSPLHF TRBD1 TRBJ1-6 few TRBV11-2
TGTGCCAGTGGGAGAGGGACTGGGACCTACGAGCAGTACTTC CASGRGTGTYEQYF NA TRBJ2-7 few TRBV19
TGTGCCAGCTCACTCGATCGCGGGTCAGATACGCAGTATTTT CASSLDRGSDTQYF NA TRBJ2-3 NA TRBV18
TGTGCCAGCGGGGGGGAATATAGCAATCAGCCCCAGCATTTT CASGGEYSNQPQHF NA TRBJ1-5 NA TRBV27
TGTGCCAGCAGTGAATACGGGACACCAACGGAGACCCAGTACTTC CASSEYGTPTETQYF NA TRBJ2-5 many TRBV25-1
TGTGCCAGCGGGGGGGCGAACACTGAAGCTTTCTTT CASGGANTEAFF NA TRBJ1-1 NA TRBV6-5
TGTGCCAGCAGCTTGGGGGGCACTCGAAGTGAAAAACTGTTTTTT CASSLGGTRSEKLFF NA TRBJ1-4 many TRBV5-4
TGTGCCAGCAGCCAGGGGGGTAGCAATCAGCCCCAGCATTTT CASSQGGSNQPQHF TRBD1 TRBJ1-5 few TRBV7-3
TGTGCCTGGAGAAACAGGGGGCTGAGGGCTAATGAAAAACTGTTTTTT CAWRNRGLRANEKLFF TRBD1 TRBJ1-4 NA TRBV30
TGTGCCAGCAGGGGACAGGGCCTCAATCAGCCCCAGCATTTT CASRGQGLNQPQHF TRBD1 TRBJ1-5 NA TRBV28
TGCGCCAGCAATCCTGGGACAGGGGGCTCAGATACGCAGTATTTT CASNPGTGGSDTQYF TRBD1 TRBJ2-3 NA TRBV10-2
TGCGCCAGCAGGCGGGACCAACGGCGAGAGACCCAGTACTTC CASRRDQRRETQYF NA TRBJ2-5 NA TRBV5-1
TGTGCCAGCAGCTTGGTAGAGCGGAGCCTCTACGAGCAGTACTTC CASSLVERSLYEQYF NA TRBJ2-7 NA TRBV5-6
TGTGCCGCCGGGCCGGATTACAGGTCATACGGCTACACCTTC CAAGPDYRSYGYTF NA TRBJ1-2 once TRBV6-6
TGTGCCAGCAGTGCGACTAGCGGAAGCTACGAGCAGTACTTC CASSATSGSYEQYF TRBD2 TRBJ2-7 once TRBV6-6
TGCGCCAGCATCAAATTGGGGACCGGGGGGACCCAGTACTTC CASIKLGTGGTQYF NA TRBJ2-5 NA TRBV5-1
TGTGCCATCAGAGGACAGGGCTTCTCTGAAGCTTTCTTT CAIRGQGFSEAFF TRBD1 TRBJ1-1 NA TRBV10-3
TGTGCCAGCTCACCGGCAGGGGACTATGGCTACACCTTC CASSPAGDYGYTF NA TRBJ1-2 NA TRBV18